This TCR beta chain came from a study of CD8+ T cells in alopecia areata. Study at large: Treated patients swallowed 5 to 10 mg of oral tofacitinib twice daily.

Extracted RNA was reverse transcribed, and the resulting cDNA served as sequencing template. Profiled with immunoSEQ multiplex PCR; TCRdb holds only in-frame clones, not every one. The table has under 250,000 clones, 50% to 70% seen once. It was from alopecia areata patients that lesional scalp punch biopsies and peripheral blood were collected. This clone was found many times. Trimming cost V 6 bases and J 2 bases; bases outside gene matches: 8. CDR1 LNHDA and CDR2 SQIVND come from the germline V gene (reference sequence). The CDR3 has 15 residues. The receptor's source is a human donor with alopecia areata. The chain uses TRBV19 and TRBJ2-3, with 7 nucleotides matching TRBD1. The material was CD4+ T cells sorted from blood, obtained at week 0. CDR3 protein: CASRKRTGDTDTQYF. The CDR3 region has the DNA TGTGCCAGTAGAAAACGGACAGGCGACACAGATACGCAGTATTTT.